The 18 T cell receptor beta chains in this list originate from one sample, sequenced in a study of blood T cell repertoires in COVID-19. The assay was immunoSEQ multiplex PCR, and TCRdb's table has in-frame clones only and misses some. The top ten clones hold around 17% of a sample with 150,000 to 200,000 clones, around 76% of them seen once. Sequenced sample: PBMCs or T cells enriched from blood (not recorded which). These receptors were obtained from a woman aged 50 to 60 with acute COVID-19.

The chain employs TRBV9 and TRBJ1-2; D gene uncertain. The ends were cut back, 1 base at V and 7 bases at J, with 14 bases in the middle. Germline V gene sequence: CDR1 SGDLS, CDR2 YYNGEE. The length of the CDR3 is 14 residues. CDR3 nucleotides: TGTGCCAGCAGCGTACCGGGGAGATTGGCTGGCTACACCTTC. Amino acid sequence: CASSVPGRLAGYTF.

The sample holds a few counts of this clone. CDR3 sequence (DNA): TGTGCCAGCAGTGAAGTGGGGACTAGTCTGGTC. Its translation is CASSEVGTSLV. The chain has TRBV6-1 and TRBJ2-7; 8 bases line up with TRBD2. Germline V gene data show CDR1 as MNHNS and CDR2 as SASEGT. The length of the CDR3 is 11 residues.

This clone has only a few counts. This chain uses TRBV6-5 with TRBJ1-6; 7 bases align to TRBD1. The V gene end was trimmed by 6 bases and the J gene end by 7 bases; junction bases not matched to a gene: 6. Germline V lookup: CDR1 MNHEY, CDR2 SVGAGI. The length of the CDR3 is 14 residues. The CDR3 region has the DNA TGTGCCAGCAGCTACGACAGGGTGAATTCACCCCTCCACTTT. Protein sequence: CASSYDRVNSPLHF.

The chain couples TRBV6-5 to TRBJ1-2, with D maybe TRBD1 (6 bases). Germline V gives CDR1 MNHEY, CDR2 SVGAGI. CDR3 length: 15 amino acids. Trimming took 2 bases from V and 8 from J, leaving 18 bases between them. The CDR3 coding sequence is TGTGCCAGCAGTTACGAGTTATTGGGGGGGCGCGGCTACACCTTC. Translating it yields CASSYELLGGRGYTF.

The rearrangement uses TRBV4-1 and TRBJ2-3; D remains ambiguous. The CDR3 consists of 14 residues. Deletions cut 3 bases from V and 1 base from J, with 8 bases between. CDR1 and CDR2 (germline): MGHRA, YSYEKL. The CDR3 DNA follows: TGCGCCAGCAGCCACGAGGTCCGCACAGATACGCAGTATTTT. It is translated as CASSHEVRTDTQYF.

The gene calls are TRBV11-2 and TRBJ1-2; weak D call: TRBD1 (6 bases). This CDR3 has 15 amino acids. Trimming left V 5 bases short and J 5 bases short, with 18 bases between. CDR1 SGHAT and CDR2 FQNNGV come from the germline V gene. The CDR3 DNA reads TGTGCCAGCAGCCCCGAGGACAGTACCTTGTATGGCTACACCTTC. Translating it yields CASSPEDSTLYGYTF.

The J gene is TRBJ1-3, the V gene TRBV5-1; 9 bases fit TRBD1. In germline, CDR1 is SGHRS, CDR2 YFSETQ. With 0 bases clipped from V and 4 bases from J, the junction kept 5 bases outside the gene matches. CDR3 length equals 16 residues. The CDR3 is CASSLGDRAIGNTIYF. In nucleotides, the CDR3 is TGCGCCAGCAGCTTGGGGGACAGGGCGATAGGAAACACCATATATTTT. The variable domain in full, with the rest retrieved from reference TRBV5-1 and TRBJ1-3, is KAGVTQTPRYLIKTRGQQVTLSCSPISGHRSVSWYQQTPGQGLQFLFEYFSETQRNKGNFPGRFSGRQFSNSRSEMNVSTLELGDSALYLCASSLGDRAIGNTIYFGEGSWLTVV.

Ten or more counts support this clone. J is TRBJ1-1 and V is TRBV16, with a tentative D call TRBD1 (5 bases). The CDR3 loop spans 14 amino acids. CDR1 and CDR2 (germline): KGHSY, FQNENV. Trimming cost V 4 bases and J 2 bases, with 11 bases left between them. The CDR3 loop is CASSRQGGNTEAFF. The DNA for the CDR3 is TGTGCCAGCAGCCGGCAGGGAGGAAACACTGAAGCTTTCTTT.

This clone has ten or more counts. The chain is built from TRBV6-1 and TRBJ1-6; no clear D gene. The CDR3 is 16 residues long. Germline CDR1 MNHNS, CDR2 SASEGT. V shed 2 bases and J shed 9 bases, with 17 bases lying between them. The CDR3 sequence is CASSEYPRIDSSPLHF. CDR3 DNA: TGTGCCAGCAGTGAATACCCCAGGATAGATAGTTCACCCCTCCACTTT.

The chain couples TRBV2 to TRBJ2-5; D is perhaps TRBD1 (5 bases). The CDR3 loop spans 14 amino acids. V dropped 0 bases and J dropped 3 bases, with 8 bases sitting between them. CDR1 is SNHLY, CDR2 FYNNEI, per germline. In DNA, the CDR3 is TGTGCCAGCAGTGAAGCAGACAGAGAAGAGACCCAGTACTTC. This sequence encodes CASSEADREETQYF.

This rearrangement joins TRBV5-1 to TRBJ1-1; 7 bases are a match to TRBD1. The CDR3 spans 16 residues. The germline V gene has CDR1 SGHRS and CDR2 YFSETQ. After removal of 4 bases from V and 1 base from J, the junction contained 10 bases not matched to a gene. CDR3 sequence: CASSIGQERRNTEAFF. The DNA for the CDR3 is TGCGCCAGCAGCATAGGACAGGAAAGGAGGAACACTGAAGCTTTCTTT.

The chain combines TRBV9 with TRBJ2-1; weak D call: TRBD1 (6 bases). The length of the CDR3 is 15 residues. Looked up from germline, CDR1 is SGDLS and CDR2 is YYNGEE. Trimming took off 7 bases at V and 0 bases at J, with 14 bases between the two ends. CDR3 nucleotide sequence: TGTGCCAGCTCAGGGGATGGTCGCTCCTACAATGAGCAGTTCTTC. It translates to CASSGDGRSYNEQFF.

This clone was picked up one time. The V call is TRBV18, the J call TRBJ2-5, with 7 bases matching TRBD2. J lost 5 bases, V lost 1 base, and 7 bases had no gene match. This CDR3 has 15 residues. CDR1 is KGHSH and CDR2 is LQKENI in the germline V gene. The CDR3 bases are TGTGCCAGCTCACCACACAAAGGAGCGGGGGAGACCCAGTACTTC. Its translation: CASSPHKGAGETQYF.

The sample holds one count of this clone. The chain couples TRBV10-3 to TRBJ1-2, with 7 bases that match TRBD1. J lost 3 bases, V lost 6 bases, and 1 base had no gene match. Germline CDR1 and CDR2: ENHRY and SYGVKD. The CDR3 totals 12 residues. The CDR3 region has the DNA TGTGCCATCAGAGGGACAGACTATGGCTACACCTTC. This sequence encodes CAIRGTDYGYTF.

For this clone: Other nucleotide sequences in the sample specify the same CDR3. The V and J genes are TRBV7-9 and TRBJ2-5; D might be TRBD2 (5 bases). CDR1 and CDR2 from the germline V gene are SEHNR and FQNEAQ (reference sequence). The V end was cut by 0 bases, the J end by 2 bases, with 7 bases between. The CDR3 is 14 amino acids. The DNA for the CDR3 is TGTGCCAGCAGCTTAGCGACGGGACAAGAGACCCAGTACTTC. Encoded protein: CASSLATGQETQYF.

The rearrangement uses TRBV11-2 and TRBJ2-7; a weak D match, TRBD2 (5 bases). The length of the CDR3 is 14 residues. CDR1 and CDR2 (germline): SGHAT, FQNNGV. Deletions cut 0 bases from V and 2 bases from J, with 8 bases between. The CDR3 DNA follows: TGTGCCAGCAGCTTAGATAGCGTCCCCTACGAGCAGTACGTC. It specifies CASSLDSVPYEQYV.

This sequence joins TRBV5-5 and TRBJ1-2; D ambiguous. In germline, CDR1 is SGHKS, CDR2 YYEKEE (reference sequence). V was shortened by 1 base and J by 7 bases, with 14 bases between the two germline ends. This CDR3 has 14 amino acids. The CDR3 sequence is CASSLNPAVGGYTF. The CDR3 nucleotides are TGTGCCAGCAGCTTGAACCCGGCGGTCGGTGGCTACACCTTC.

The CDR3 protein is CASTLRYGYTF. The CDR3, as DNA: TGTGCCAGTACCCTGAGGTATGGCTACACCTTC. The chain couples TRBV19 to TRBJ1-2; no reliable D call. Trimming removed 7 bases from V and 5 bases from J, with 8 bases in between. This CDR3 comprises 11 residues. CDR1 and CDR2 from the germline V gene are LNHDA and SQIVND (reference sequence).